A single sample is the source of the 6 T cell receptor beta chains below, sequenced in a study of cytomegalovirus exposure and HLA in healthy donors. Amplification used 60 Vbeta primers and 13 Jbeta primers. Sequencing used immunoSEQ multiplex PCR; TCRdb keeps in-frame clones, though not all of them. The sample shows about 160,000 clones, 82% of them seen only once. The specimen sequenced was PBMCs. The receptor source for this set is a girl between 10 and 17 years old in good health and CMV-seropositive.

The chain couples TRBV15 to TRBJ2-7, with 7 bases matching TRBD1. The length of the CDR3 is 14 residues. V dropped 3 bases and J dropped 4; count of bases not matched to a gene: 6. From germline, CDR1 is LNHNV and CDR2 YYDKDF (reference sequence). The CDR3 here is CATSSRQGGYEQYF. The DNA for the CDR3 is TGTGCCACCAGCAGTCGACAGGGTGGTTACGAGCAGTACTTC. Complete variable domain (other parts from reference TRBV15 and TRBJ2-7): DAMVIQNPRYQVTQFGKPVTLSCSQTLNHNVMYWYQQKSSQAPKLLFHYYDKDFNNEADTPDNFQSRRPNTSFCFLDIRSPGLGDTAMYLCATSSRQGGYEQYFGPGTRLTVT.

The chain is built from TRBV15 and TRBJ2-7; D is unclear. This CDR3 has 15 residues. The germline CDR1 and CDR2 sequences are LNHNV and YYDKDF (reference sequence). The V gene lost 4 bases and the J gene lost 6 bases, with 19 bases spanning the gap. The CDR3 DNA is TGTGCCACCAGCACCACCGGGTCCCCCTACGCCGAGCAGTACTTC. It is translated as CATSTTGSPYAEQYF.

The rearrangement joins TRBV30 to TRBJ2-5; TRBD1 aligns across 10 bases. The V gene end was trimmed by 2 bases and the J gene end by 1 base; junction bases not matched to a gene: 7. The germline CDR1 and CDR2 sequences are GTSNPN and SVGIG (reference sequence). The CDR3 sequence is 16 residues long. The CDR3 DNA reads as TGTGCCTGGAGTCCAGGGACAGGGGCCCTCCAAGAGACCCAGTACTTC. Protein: CAWSPGTGALQETQYF.

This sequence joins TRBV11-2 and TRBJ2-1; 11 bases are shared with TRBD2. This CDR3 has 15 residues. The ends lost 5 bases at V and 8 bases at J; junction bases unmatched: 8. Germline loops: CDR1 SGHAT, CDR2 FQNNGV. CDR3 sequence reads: CASSLTSGSSYEQFF. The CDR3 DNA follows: TGTGCCAGCAGCCTCACTAGCGGGAGTAGTTATGAGCAGTTCTTC.

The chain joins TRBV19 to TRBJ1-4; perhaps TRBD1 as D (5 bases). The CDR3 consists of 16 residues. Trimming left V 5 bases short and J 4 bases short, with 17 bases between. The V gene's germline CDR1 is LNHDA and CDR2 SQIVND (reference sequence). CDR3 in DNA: TGTGCCAGTAGTCAGCCCAGGGTCCTAGGTAATGAAAAACTGTTTTTT. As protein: CASSQPRVLGNEKLFF. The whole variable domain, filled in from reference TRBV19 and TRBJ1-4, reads DGGITQSPKYLFRKEGQNVTLSCEQNLNHDAMYWYRQDPGQGLRLIYYSQIVNDFQKGDIAEGYSVSREKKESFPLTVTSAQKNPTAFYLCASSQPRVLGNEKLFFGSGTQLSVL.

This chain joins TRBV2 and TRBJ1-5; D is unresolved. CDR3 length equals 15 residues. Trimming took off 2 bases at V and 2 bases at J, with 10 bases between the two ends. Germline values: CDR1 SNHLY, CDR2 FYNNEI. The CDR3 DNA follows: TGTGCCAGCAGTGAAAACCCTCGGGGCAATCAGCCCCAGCATTTT. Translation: CASSENPRGNQPQHF.